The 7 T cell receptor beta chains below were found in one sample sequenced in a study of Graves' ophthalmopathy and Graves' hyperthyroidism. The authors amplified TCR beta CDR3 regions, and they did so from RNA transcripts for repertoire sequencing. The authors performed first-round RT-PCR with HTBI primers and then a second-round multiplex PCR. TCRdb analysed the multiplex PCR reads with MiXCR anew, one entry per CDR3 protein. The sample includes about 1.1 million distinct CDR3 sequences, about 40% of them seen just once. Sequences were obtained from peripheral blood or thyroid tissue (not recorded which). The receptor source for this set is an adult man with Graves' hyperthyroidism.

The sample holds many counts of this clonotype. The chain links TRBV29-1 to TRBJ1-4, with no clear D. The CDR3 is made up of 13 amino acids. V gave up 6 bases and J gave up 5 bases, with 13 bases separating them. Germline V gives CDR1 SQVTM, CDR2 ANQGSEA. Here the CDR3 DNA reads TGCAGCGTGGCAGGAGGGCGAAATGAAAAACTGTTTTTT. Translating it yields CSVAGGRNEKLFF.

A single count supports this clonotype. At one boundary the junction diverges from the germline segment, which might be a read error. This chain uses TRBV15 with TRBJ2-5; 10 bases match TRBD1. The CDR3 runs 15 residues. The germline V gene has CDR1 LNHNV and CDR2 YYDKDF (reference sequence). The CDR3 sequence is CTTSGGGQGRETQYF. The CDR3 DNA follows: TGTACCACCAGCGGAGGGGGACAGGGGAGGGAGACCCAGTACTTC.

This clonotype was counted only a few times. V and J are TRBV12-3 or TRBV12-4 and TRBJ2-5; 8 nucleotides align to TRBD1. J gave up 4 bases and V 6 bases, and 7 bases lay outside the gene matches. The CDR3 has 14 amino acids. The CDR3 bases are TGTGCCAGCAGCTCTTCTGGACAGGGAGAGACCCAGTACTTC. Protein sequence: CASSSSGQGETQYF.

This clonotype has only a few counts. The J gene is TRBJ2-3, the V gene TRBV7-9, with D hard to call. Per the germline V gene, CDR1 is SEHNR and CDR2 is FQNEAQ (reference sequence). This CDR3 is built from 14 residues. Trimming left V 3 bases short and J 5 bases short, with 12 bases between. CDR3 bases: TGTGCCAGCAGCTTCCGTATGGGCGAAGATACGCAGTATTTT. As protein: CASSFRMGEDTQYF.

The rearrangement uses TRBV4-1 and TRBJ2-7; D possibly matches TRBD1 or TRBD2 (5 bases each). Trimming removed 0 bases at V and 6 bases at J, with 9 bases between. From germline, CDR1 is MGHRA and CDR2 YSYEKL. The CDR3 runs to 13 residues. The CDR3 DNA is TGCGCCAGCAGCCAAGATATAGGGACCGAGCAGTACTTC. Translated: CASSQDIGTEQYF.

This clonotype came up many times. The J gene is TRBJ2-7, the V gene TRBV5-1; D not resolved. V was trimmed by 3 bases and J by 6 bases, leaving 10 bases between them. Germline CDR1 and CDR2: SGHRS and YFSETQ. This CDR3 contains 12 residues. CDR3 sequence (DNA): TGCGCCAGCAGCTCAGACTGGTCCGAGCAGTACTTC. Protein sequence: CASSSDWSEQYF.

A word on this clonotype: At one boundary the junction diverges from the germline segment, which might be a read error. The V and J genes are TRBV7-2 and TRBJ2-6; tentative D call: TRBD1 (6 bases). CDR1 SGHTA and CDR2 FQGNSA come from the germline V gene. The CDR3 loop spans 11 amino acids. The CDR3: CASSSNRAEAF. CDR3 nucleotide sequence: TGTGCCAGCAGCTCCAACAGGGCTGAAGCTTTC.